What follows are 32 T cell receptor beta chains derived from one specimen sequenced in a study of blood T cell repertoires in COVID-19. Method: immunoSEQ multiplex PCR; TCRdb's copy keeps in-frame clones and lacks some. The sample yields roughly 81,000 clones, 82% seen once. The sample taken for sequencing was peripheral blood. All receptors come from a man in his 60s with acute or convalescent COVID-19.

This clone has a handful of counts. The V gene is TRBV7-2, the J gene TRBJ1-4; 9 nucleotides align to TRBD1. There are 17 residues in the CDR3. The germline V gene has CDR1 SGHTA and CDR2 FQGNSA. J was trimmed by 8 bases and V by 1 base; bases with no gene match: 11. The chain's CDR3 is CASSLEGQTGGWEKLFF. Here the CDR3 DNA reads TGTGCCAGCAGCTTAGAGGGTCAGACAGGGGGATGGGAAAAACTGTTTTTT.

CDR3: CASSPGQRQNEKLFF. The CDR3 DNA is TGTGCCAGCAGTCCTGGACAGCGACAAAATGAAAAACTGTTTTTT. V usage is TRBV7-2 and J usage is TRBJ1-4; tentatively, D is TRBD1 (6 bases). Germline V lookup: CDR1 SGHTA, CDR2 FQGNSA. Between the trimmed V and J ends, which lost 6 bases and 5 bases, there was a span of 16 bases. This CDR3 is built from 15 residues.

The chain has TRBV18 and TRBJ1-2, with D possibly being TRBD1 (6 bases). There are 14 residues in the CDR3. Germline lookup yields CDR1 KGHSH and CDR2 LQKENI. V lost 2 bases and J 0 bases, leaving 7 bases between the germline ends. Here the CDR3 DNA reads TGTGCCAGCTCACCATGGGACACTAACTATGGCTACACCTTC. It codes for CASSPWDTNYGYTF.

The chain combines TRBV11-2 with TRBJ2-5; TRBD1 might be the D (5 bases). This CDR3 is built from 16 residues. In germline, CDR1 is SGHAT, CDR2 FQNNGV. V lost 1 base to trimming and J lost 3 bases, with 15 bases between them. DNA of the CDR3: TGTGCCAGCAGCTTAGGCCGACGGGCAGGGAAAGAGACCCAGTACTTC. Protein: CASSLGRRAGKETQYF.

Details on this clone: At one end, the junction sequence differs from germline, possibly due to a read error. Written as DNA, the CDR3 is TGTGCCAGCAGCCAAGTGTTCGGCGGGAGCACCAGGGAGCTGTTTTTT. Amino acid sequence: CASSQVFGGSTRELFF. V and J are TRBV4-2 and TRBJ2-2; 7 nucleotides agree with TRBD2. Germline V gives CDR1 LGHNA, CDR2 YNFKEQ. The CDR3 loop spans 16 amino acids.

This sequence joins TRBV5-6 and TRBJ2-7; 11 bases fit TRBD2. Germline lookup yields CDR1 SGHDT and CDR2 YYEEEE. The CDR3 spans 14 residues. The junction had 7 bases not matched to a gene; V was cut back by 4 bases and J by 7 bases. CDR3 sequence (DNA): TGTGCCAGCAGCATTAGCGGGGGGGCAGAGGAGCAGTACTTC. As protein: CASSISGGAEEQYF. The full variable domain, completed using reference TRBV5-6 and TRBJ2-7, is DAGVTQSPTHLIKTRGQQVTLRCSPKSGHDTVSWYQQALGQGPQFIFQYYEEEERQRGNFPDRFSGHQFPNYSSELNVNALLLGDSALYLCASSISGGAEEQYFGPGTRLTVT.

This chain uses TRBV6-5 with TRBJ2-7, with D perhaps TRBD2 (6 bases). The length of the CDR3 is 15 residues. Trimming stripped 2 bases from V and 7 bases from J, with 18 bases between. Germline-derived CDR1 and CDR2 are MNHEY and SVGAGI. The CDR3 DNA follows: TGTGCCAGCAGTTACAAAAAAGGAGGGGTAGGAGAGCAGTACTTC. The encoded protein is CASSYKKGGVGEQYF.

The gene calls are TRBV21-1 and TRBJ1-4; the table's D gene call, TRBD1, was not cross checked with the DNA. TRBV21-1 is flagged as a pseudogene. The CDR3 spans 15 residues. The DNA of the CDR3 is TGTGCCAGCAGCACCCGGACAGGGATTGATGAAAAACTGTTTTTT. Translated, it gives CASSTRTGIDEKLFF.

The chain employs TRBV12-3 or TRBV12-4 and TRBJ2-3, with D perhaps TRBD2 (6 bases). V lost 9 bases and J 0 bases, leaving 7 bases between the germline ends. This CDR3 spans 12 amino acids. CDR3 DNA sequence: TGTGCCAGTAGCGGTAGCACAGATACGCAGTATTTT. Translating it yields CASSGSTDTQYF.

The chain carries TRBV7-2 and TRBJ2-7; 10 bases align to TRBD2. The J segment lost 6 bases and the V segment lost 2 bases, leaving 7 bases of the junction unmatched. The CDR3 length is 15 residues. Looked up from germline, CDR1 is SGHTA and CDR2 is FQGNSA. CDR3 amino acids: CASSLLLAGVGEQYF. Here the CDR3 DNA reads TGTGCCAGCAGCTTACTCCTAGCGGGAGTAGGCGAGCAGTACTTC.

The chain couples TRBV12-3 or TRBV12-4 to TRBJ2-2; D is unresolved. The CDR3 has 13 amino acids. V lost 3 bases, J lost 4 bases, and 6 bases lay in between. Here the CDR3 reads CASSFIPTGELFF. CDR3 DNA: TGTGCCAGCAGTTTCATCCCCACCGGGGAGCTGTTTTTT.

The CDR3 spells CASSIRGLAGYNEQFF. As DNA, the CDR3 is TGTGCCAGCAGTATACGAGGACTAGCGGGTTACAATGAGCAGTTCTTC. The V call is TRBV27, the J call TRBJ2-1; 11 bases are a match to TRBD2. CDR3 size: 16 residues. The ends lost 5 bases at V and 4 bases at J; junction bases unmatched: 7. CDR1 is MNHEY and CDR2 is SMNVEV in the germline V gene (reference sequence).

The chain employs TRBV19 and TRBJ2-2, with D possibly matching TRBD2 (6 bases). Germline CDR1 LNHDA, CDR2 SQIVND (reference sequence). This CDR3 is 13 amino acids long. With 8 bases removed from V and 2 bases from J, the gap between germline ends came to 9 bases. CDR3 coding DNA: TGTGCCAGTTGCGGGATTAACACCGGGGAGCTGTTTTTT. Translation: CASCGINTGELFF.

V usage is TRBV5-5 and J usage is TRBJ2-2; TRBD2 matches 8 bases. V was clipped by 0 bases and J by 0 bases; unmatched bases: 4. CDR1 and CDR2 from the germline V gene are SGHKS and YYEKEE (reference sequence). The CDR3 totals 17 residues. The DNA of the CDR3 is TGTGCCAGCAGCTTGGGAAACGGGAGGGCGAACACCGGGGAGCTGTTTTTT. Translation: CASSLGNGRANTGELFF.

In DNA form, the CDR3 reads TGTGCCAGCAGTTCACAGGGGACAGATACGCAGTATTTT. This encodes CASSSQGTDTQYF. The chain has TRBV2 and TRBJ2-3; 7 nucleotides line up with TRBD1. V gave up 5 bases and J gave up 3 bases; unmatched junction bases: 2. The germline V gene has CDR1 SNHLY and CDR2 FYNNEI. This CDR3 is 13 amino acids long.

This chain joins TRBV2 and TRBJ1-5; D remains unclear. The germline CDR1 and CDR2 sequences are SNHLY and FYNNEI. The ends were cut back, 6 bases at V and 1 base at J, with 10 bases in the middle. CDR3 length: 14 residues. The CDR3 loop reads CASRFIESNQPQHF. In DNA form, the CDR3 reads TGTGCCAGCAGGTTCATAGAGAGCAATCAGCCCCAGCATTTT.

The rearrangement joins TRBV7-8 to TRBJ2-7, with 9 bases lining up with TRBD1. The CDR3 loop spans 14 amino acids. CDR1 and CDR2 (germline): SGHVS, FQNEAQ. The V and J ends lost 6 bases and 6 bases, in that order; junction bases with no gene match: 9. In nucleotides, the CDR3 is TGTGCCAGCAGATCGGGACAGGGAAGATCCGAGCAGTACTTC. It codes for CASRSGQGRSEQYF.

The chain has TRBV2 and TRBJ1-4, with a possible D match to TRBD1 (6 bases). The length of the CDR3 is 12 residues. Germline V gene data show CDR1 as SNHLY and CDR2 as FYNNEI. The germline V and J ends were trimmed by 7 bases and 8 bases, with 11 bases remaining between them. The CDR3 DNA reads as TGTGCCAGCACCAGGGGAGGGGAAAAACTGTTTTTT. Its translation: CASTRGGEKLFF. Variable domain in full (rest from reference TRBV2 and TRBJ1-4): EPEVTQTPSHQVTQMGQEVILRCVPISNHLYFYWYRQILGQKVEFLVSFYNNEISEKSEIFDDQFSVERPDGSNFTLKIRSTKLEDSAMYFCASTRGGEKLFFGSGTQLSVL.

The rearrangement uses TRBV7-2 and TRBJ2-1, with D unresolved. V lost 1 base to trimming and J lost 6 bases, with 13 bases between them. CDR1 SGHTA and CDR2 FQGNSA come from the germline V gene. The CDR3 totals 15 residues. The CDR3 region is CASSLGVFLSNEQFF. The DNA of the CDR3 is TGTGCCAGCAGCTTAGGTGTGTTCCTTTCCAATGAGCAGTTCTTC.

The chain's CDR3 is CSVQGLSYNEQFF. The CDR3 nucleotides are TGCAGCGTCCAGGGACTATCCTACAATGAGCAGTTCTTC. This sequence joins TRBV29-1 and TRBJ2-1, with 7 positions matching TRBD2. The V and J ends lost 6 bases and 1 base, in that order; junction bases with no gene match: 3. The germline V gene has CDR1 SQVTM and CDR2 ANQGSEA. The CDR3 is made up of 13 amino acids.

This rearrangement joins TRBV9 to TRBJ2-3, with TRBD2 identical over 8 bases. The CDR3 extends over 15 amino acids. V lost 0 bases, J lost 3 bases, and 3 bases stayed unmatched. Germline V gene lookup returns CDR1 SGDLS and CDR2 YYNGEE. CDR3 region: CASSVVVAGTDTQYF. The CDR3 region has the DNA TGTGCCAGCAGCGTAGTCGTAGCGGGGACAGATACGCAGTATTTT.

The rearrangement links TRBV5-8 to TRBJ1-1; D is possibly TRBD1 (6 bases). Per germline, CDR1 SGHTS and CDR2 YDEGEE. The CDR3 has 13 residues. The V end lost 3 bases, the J end lost 6 bases, and 12 bases lay between the germline ends. In DNA, the CDR3 is TGTGCCAGCAGCTGGAGGAAGGGGGCTGAAGCTTTCTTT. Translated: CASSWRKGAEAFF. Full variable domain (missing parts from reference TRBV5-8 and TRBJ1-1): EAGVTQSPTHLIKTRGQQATLRCSPISGHTSVYWYQQALGLGLQFLLWYDEGEERNRGNFPPRFSGRQFPNYSSELNVNALELEDSALYLCASSWRKGAEAFFGQGTRLTVV.

V is TRBV2 and J is TRBJ2-3; 8 bases map to TRBD2. Germline V gene data show CDR1 as SNHLY and CDR2 as FYNNEI. This CDR3 region has 14 residues. J lost 5 bases, V lost 8 bases, and 9 bases had no gene match. The chain's CDR3 is CASETGGPRDTQYF. For the CDR3, the DNA is TGTGCCAGCGAGACGGGAGGGCCAAGAGATACGCAGTATTTT.

In its sample, this clone was seen a few times. The chain combines TRBV28 with TRBJ1-4, with D possibly being TRBD1 (5 bases). Per the germline V gene, CDR1 is MDHEN and CDR2 is SYDVKM. The CDR3 sequence is 13 residues long. The V end was cut by 5 bases, the J end by 7 bases, with 11 bases between. DNA of the CDR3: TGTGCCAGCAGTCGCCAGGGACTTGAAAAACTGTTTTTT. It yields the protein CASSRQGLEKLFF.

V is TRBV25-1 and J is TRBJ1-5; tentatively, D is TRBD1 (6 bases). The CDR3 is 14 residues long. Per germline, CDR1 MGHDK and CDR2 SYGVNS. Trimming removed 3 bases at V and 6 bases at J, with 12 bases between. This CDR3 reads CASSDPGDGQPQHF. For the CDR3, the DNA is TGTGCCAGCAGTGACCCAGGGGACGGTCAGCCCCAGCATTTT.

This chain joins TRBV7-2 and TRBJ2-5; 7 nucleotides match TRBD2. This CDR3 is built from 16 residues. Germline loops: CDR1 SGHTA, CDR2 FQGNSA. V dropped 5 bases and J dropped 5; count of bases not matched to a gene: 14. CDR3 nucleotides: TGTGCCAGCAGCCCCGGGGCGGCGGGAGTTCATGAGACCCAGTACTTC. It is translated as CASSPGAAGVHETQYF. The full variable domain, rest sourced from reference TRBV7-2 and TRBJ2-5, is GAGVSQSPSNKVTEKGKDVELRCDPISGHTALYWYRQSLGQGLEFLIYFQGNSAPDKSGLPSDRFSAERTGGSVSTLTIQRTQQEDSAVYLCASSPGAAGVHETQYFGPGTRLLVL.

CDR3 bases: TGTGCCTGGGGGGGGGTAGCTGAAGCTTTCTTT. Its protein product is CAWGGVAEAFF. V usage is TRBV30 and J usage is TRBJ1-1; tentative D call: TRBD1 (5 bases). The V gene's germline CDR1 is GTSNPN and CDR2 SVGIG (reference sequence). This CDR3 region has 11 residues. The V and J ends lost 5 bases and 6 bases respectively, with 10 bases between them. The variable domain in full, with the rest retrieved from reference TRBV30 and TRBJ1-1, is SQTIHQWPATLVQPVGSPLSLECTVEGTSNPNLYWYRQAAGRGLQLLFYSVGIGQISSEVPQNLSASRPQDRQFILSSKKLLLSDSGFYLCAWGGVAEAFFGQGTRLTVV.

The CDR3 coding sequence is TGTGCCAGCAGCAGCAGACTAGCGGGGGGACACGGGGAGCTGTTTTTT. This translates into CASSSRLAGGHGELFF. This rearrangement joins TRBV7-3 to TRBJ2-2; 13 bases align to TRBD2. The CDR3 is made up of 16 amino acids. After removal of 5 bases from V and 7 bases from J, the junction contained 7 bases not matched to a gene. Germline values: CDR1 SGHTA, CDR2 FQGTGA.

The genes are TRBV21-1 and TRBJ1-4; the table's D call, TRBD1, was not checked against the DNA. TRBV21-1 is listed as a pseudogene. CDR3 length equals 13 residues. The CDR3 nucleotides read TGTGCCAGGGAATCGACACGGCCCCCTGGTTTATTTTTT. As protein: CARESTRPPGLFF.

This clone was detected once. The rearrangement links TRBV7-2 to TRBJ1-5; D might be TRBD1 (5 bases). V was cut by 1 base and J by 6 bases, with 13 bases left in between. Germline lookup yields CDR1 SGHTA and CDR2 FQGNSA. The CDR3 is 15 amino acids. The CDR3 sequence: CASSLGGVGGQPQHF. The CDR3 DNA is TGTGCCAGCAGCTTAGGGGGGGTTGGAGGTCAGCCCCAGCATTTT.

V usage is TRBV6-6 and J usage is TRBJ1-1; D ambiguous. The CDR3 covers 12 residues. CDR1 is MNHNY, CDR2 SVGAGI, per germline (reference sequence). V was pared by 8 bases and J by 5 bases, with 12 bases between. DNA for the CDR3: TGTGCCAGCGGGTGGGCAGGAACTGAAGCTTTCTTT. This encodes CASGWAGTEAFF.

J is TRBJ2-1 and V is TRBV9, with 9 nucleotides matching TRBD2. Trimming removed 3 bases from V and 8 bases from J; junction bases left unmatched: 12. Germline V gene sequence: CDR1 SGDLS, CDR2 YYNGEE. The CDR3 consists of 16 residues. The CDR3 loop reads CASSEKWGTSSHEQFF. The CDR3 DNA is TGTGCCAGCAGCGAAAAGTGGGGGACTAGCTCCCATGAGCAGTTCTTC.